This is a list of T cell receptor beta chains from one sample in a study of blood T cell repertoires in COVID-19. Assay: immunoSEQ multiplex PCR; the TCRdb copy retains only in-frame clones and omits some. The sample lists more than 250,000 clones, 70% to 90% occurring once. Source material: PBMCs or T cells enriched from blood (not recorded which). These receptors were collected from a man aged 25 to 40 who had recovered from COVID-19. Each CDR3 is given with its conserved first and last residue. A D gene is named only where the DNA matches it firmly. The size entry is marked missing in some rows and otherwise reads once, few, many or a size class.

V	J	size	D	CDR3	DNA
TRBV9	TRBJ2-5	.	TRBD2	CASSTSGGEAGTQYF	TGTGCCAGCAGCACTAGCGGGGGGGAGGCTGGGACCCAGTACTTC
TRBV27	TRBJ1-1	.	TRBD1	CASREYRGDTEAFF	TGTGCCAGCAGGGAGTACAGGGGAGATACTGAAGCTTTCTTT
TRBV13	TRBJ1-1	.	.	CASSGSGGGNTEAFF	TGTGCCAGCAGCGGGAGCGGGGGCGGAAACACTGAAGCTTTCTTT
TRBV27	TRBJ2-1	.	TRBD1	CASSSTGTGGPSYNEQFF	TGTGCCAGCAGTTCCACCGGGACAGGGGGCCCCTCCTACAATGAGCAGTTCTTC
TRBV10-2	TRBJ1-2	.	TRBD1	CASSLTLGQALYGYTF	TGCGCCAGCAGTCTAACTTTAGGACAGGCACTCTATGGCTACACCTTC
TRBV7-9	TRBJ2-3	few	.	CASSLLRDHPLGGQYF	TGTGCCAGCAGCTTATTAAGGGACCACCCTTTGGGGGGGCAGTATTTT
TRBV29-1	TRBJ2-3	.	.	CSVEIGGTDTQYF	TGCAGCGTTGAAATAGGGGGCACAGATACGCAGTATTTT
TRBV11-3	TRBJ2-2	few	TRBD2	CASSPGGNTGELFF	TGTGCCAGCAGCCCGGGGGGAAACACCGGGGAGCTGTTTTTT
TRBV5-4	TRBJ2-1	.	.	CASSLAGGGQVLF	TGTGCCAGCAGCTTGGCGGGCGGGGGACAGGTACTCTTC
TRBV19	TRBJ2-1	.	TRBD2	CASMSGGINEQFF	TGTGCCAGTATGAGCGGGGGGATTAATGAGCAGTTCTTC
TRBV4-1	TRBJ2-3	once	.	CASSPHPRQRRYRNTDTQYF	TGCGCCAGCAGCCCTCATCCCCGACAGAGGCGGTATAGGAACACAGATACGCAGTATTTT
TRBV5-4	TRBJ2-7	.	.	CASSSGGGAVYEQYF	TGTGCCAGCAGCTCGGGGGGCGGGGCGGTGTACGAGCAGTACTTC
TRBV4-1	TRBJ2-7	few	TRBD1	CASSLQGQANEQYF	TGCGCCAGCAGCCTACAGGGACAGGCGAACGAGCAGTACTTC
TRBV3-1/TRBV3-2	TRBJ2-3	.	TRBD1	CASSQVLGGSTDTQYF	TGTGCCAGCAGCCAAGTCTTAGGGGGCAGCACAGATACGCAGTATTTT
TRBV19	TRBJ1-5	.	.	CASSIEPGVGNQPQHF	TGTGCCAGTAGTATAGAACCAGGGGTAGGCAATCAGCCCCAGCATTTT
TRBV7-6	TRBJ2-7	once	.	CASSPLAAADTYEQYF	TGTGCCAGCAGCCCCCTAGCAGCGGCAGACACCTACGAGCAGTACTTC
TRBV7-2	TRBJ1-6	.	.	CASSLGRREEKSPLHF	TGTGCCAGCAGCTTAGGGCGCCGGGAGGAGAAATCACCCCTCCACTTT
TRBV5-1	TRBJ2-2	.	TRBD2	CASSLPPSGGNTGELFF	TGCGCCAGCAGCTTACCCCCTAGCGGGGGTAACACCGGGGAGCTGTTTTTT
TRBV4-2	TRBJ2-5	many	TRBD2	CASSQGLAGGQETQYF	TGTGCCAGCAGCCAAGGGTTAGCGGGGGGCCAAGAGACCCAGTACTTC
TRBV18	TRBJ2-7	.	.	CASSGGFTGYEQYF	TGTGCCAGCTCCGGTGGGTTTACGGGCTACGAGCAGTACTTC
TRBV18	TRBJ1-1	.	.	CASSRIYDTEAFF	TGTGCCAGCTCACGCATCTATGACACTGAAGCTTTCTTT
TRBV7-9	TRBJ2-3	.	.	CASSRPQLVSTDTQYF	TGTGCCAGCAGTCGTCCTCAACTAGTGAGCACAGATACGCAGTATTTT
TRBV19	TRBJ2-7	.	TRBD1	CASSPGQATYEQYF	TGTGCCAGTAGTCCTGGACAGGCGACCTACGAGCAGTACTTC
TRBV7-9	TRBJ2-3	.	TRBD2	CASSLTLAGSTDTQYF	TGTGCCAGCAGCTTGACCTTAGCGGGGAGCACAGATACGCAGTATTTT
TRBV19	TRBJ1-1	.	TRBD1	CASIDIRDRATEAFF	TGTGCCAGTATCGACATCCGGGACAGGGCCACTGAAGCTTTCTTT
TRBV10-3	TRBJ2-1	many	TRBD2	CAIEASGGKYNEQFF	TGTGCCATCGAGGCTAGCGGGGGAAAATACAATGAGCAGTTCTTC
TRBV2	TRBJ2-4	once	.	CASSDIAKNIQYF	TGTGCCAGCAGTGATATAGCCAAAAACATTCAGTACTTC
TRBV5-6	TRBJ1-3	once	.	CASSLGGSGNTIYF	TGTGCCAGCAGCTTGGGAGGATCTGGAAACACCATATATTTT
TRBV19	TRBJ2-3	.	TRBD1	CASRPGQGWTDTQYF	TGTGCCAGCAGACCGGGACAGGGGTGGACAGATACGCAGTATTTT
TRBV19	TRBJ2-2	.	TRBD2	CASAGAGELFF	TGTGCCAGTGCGGGGGCCGGGGAGCTGTTTTTT
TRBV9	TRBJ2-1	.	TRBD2	CASSVSGGSYNEQFF	TGTGCCAGCAGCGTTAGCGGGGGCAGCTACAATGAGCAGTTCTTC
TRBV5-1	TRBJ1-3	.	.	CASSPGYGNTIYF	TGCGCCAGCAGCCCGGGGTATGGGAACACCATATATTTT
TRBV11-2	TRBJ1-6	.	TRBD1	CASSTRQGANSPLHF	TGTGCCAGCAGCACACGACAGGGGGCAAATTCACCCCTCCACTTT
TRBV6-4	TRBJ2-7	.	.	CASSDSGGSYEQYF	TGTGCCAGCAGTGACTCAGGAGGGTCCTACGAGCAGTACTTC
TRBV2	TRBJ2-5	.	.	CASSEDGLGKTQYF	TGTGCCAGCAGTGAAGATGGCCTAGGAAAGACCCAGTACTTC
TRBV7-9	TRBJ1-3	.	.	CASSLAGRSGNTIYF	TGTGCCAGCAGCTTAGCGGGGAGGTCCGGAAACACCATATATTTT
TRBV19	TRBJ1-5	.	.	CASTRQGSQPQHF	TGTGCCAGTACGAGGCAGGGTAGTCAGCCCCAGCATTTT
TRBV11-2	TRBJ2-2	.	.	CASSPLSANTGELFF	TGTGCCAGCAGCCCACTGAGCGCGAACACCGGGGAGCTGTTTTTT
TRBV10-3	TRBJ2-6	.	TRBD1	CATRDRDSGANVLTF	TGTGCCACAAGGGACAGGGACTCTGGGGCCAACGTCCTGACTTTC
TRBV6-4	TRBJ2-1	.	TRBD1	CASSEMGTGGNEQFF	TGTGCCAGCAGTGAGATGGGGACAGGGGGGAATGAGCAGTTCTTC
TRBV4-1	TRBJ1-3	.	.	CASSHPSDARLTGNTIYF	TGCGCCAGCAGCCATCCTTCAGACGCCAGGCTGACTGGAAACACCATATATTTT
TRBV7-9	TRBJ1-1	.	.	CASSPWGGQNTEAFF	TGTGCCAGCAGCCCGTGGGGGGGGCAGAACACTGAAGCTTTCTTT
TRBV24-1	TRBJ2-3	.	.	CATSDMDSRTDTQYF	TGTGCCACCAGTGATATGGACTCCCGCACAGATACGCAGTATTTT
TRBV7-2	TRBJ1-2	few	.	CASSSPERGNYGYTF	TGTGCCAGCAGCTCCCCCGAGCGGGGAAACTATGGCTACACCTTC
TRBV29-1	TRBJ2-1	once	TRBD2	CSVVLAGGSSYNEQFF	TGCAGCGTTGTACTAGCGGGGGGTAGCTCCTACAATGAGCAGTTCTTC
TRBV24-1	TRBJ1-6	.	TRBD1	CATSDLDREESPLHF	TGTGCCACCAGTGATTTGGACAGGGAAGAGTCACCCCTCCACTTT
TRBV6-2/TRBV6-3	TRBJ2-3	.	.	CASSYSGRDTDTQYF	TGTGCCAGCAGTTACAGCGGACGCGACACAGATACGCAGTATTTT
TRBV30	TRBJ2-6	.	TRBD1	CAWRRGLVNSGANVLTF	TGTGCCTGGAGAAGGGGGCTCGTGAACTCTGGGGCCAACGTCCTGACTTTC
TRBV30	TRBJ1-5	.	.	CAWSLQGSQPQHF	TGTGCCTGGAGCCTCCAGGGATCCCAGCCCCAGCATTTT
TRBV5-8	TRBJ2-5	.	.	CASSALVSRRTQYF	TGTGCCAGCAGCGCACTAGTCTCCCGCAGGACCCAGTACTTC
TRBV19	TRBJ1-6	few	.	CASSIPGSSPLHF	TGTGCCAGTAGTATCCCGGGATCCTCACCCCTCCACTTT
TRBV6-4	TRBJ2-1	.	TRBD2	CASSEGLDSNEQFF	TGTGCCAGCAGTGAGGGACTAGATTCTAATGAGCAGTTCTTC
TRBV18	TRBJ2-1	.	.	CASSPRTDNEQFF	TGTGCCAGCTCACCACGGACAGACAATGAGCAGTTCTTC
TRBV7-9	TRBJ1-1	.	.	CASSSRTGNTEAFF	TGTGCCAGCAGCTCGAGAACAGGGAACACTGAAGCTTTCTTT
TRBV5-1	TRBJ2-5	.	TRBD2	CASSLPAGGIQETQYF	TGCGCCAGCAGCTTACCAGCGGGGGGTATACAAGAGACCCAGTACTTC
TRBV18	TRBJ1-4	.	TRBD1	CASSPSMTGGGEKLFF	TGTGCCAGCTCACCATCAATGACAGGGGGCGGTGAAAAACTGTTTTTT
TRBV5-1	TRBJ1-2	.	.	CASSSTQGNGYTF	TGCGCCAGCAGCTCGACCCAGGGAAACGGCTACACCTTC
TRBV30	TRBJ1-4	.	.	CAWSVILNEKLFF	TGTGCCTGGAGTGTAATCCTAAATGAAAAACTGTTTTTT
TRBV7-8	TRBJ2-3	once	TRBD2	CASSFLASGGLRTDTQYF	TGTGCCAGCAGCTTCCTAGCTTCGGGGGGGCTCAGGACAGATACGCAGTATTTT
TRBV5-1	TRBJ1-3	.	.	CASSPGDSGNTIYF	TGCGCCAGCAGTCCAGGGGATTCTGGAAACACCATATATTTT